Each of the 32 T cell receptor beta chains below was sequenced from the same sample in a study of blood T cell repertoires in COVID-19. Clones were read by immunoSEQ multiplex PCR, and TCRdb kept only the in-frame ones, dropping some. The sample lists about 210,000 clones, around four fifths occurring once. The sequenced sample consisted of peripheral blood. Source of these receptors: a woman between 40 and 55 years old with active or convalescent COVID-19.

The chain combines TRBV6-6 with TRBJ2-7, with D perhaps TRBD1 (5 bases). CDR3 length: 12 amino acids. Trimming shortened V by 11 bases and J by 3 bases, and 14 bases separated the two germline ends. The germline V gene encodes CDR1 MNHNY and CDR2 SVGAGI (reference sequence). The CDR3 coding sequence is TGTGCCGGTGGGAAAGGGGACTACGAGCAGTACTTC. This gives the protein CAGGKGDYEQYF.

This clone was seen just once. The CDR3 loop reads CASSPDGDNQPQHF. The DNA of the CDR3 is TGTGCCAGCAGCCCTGACGGGGACAATCAGCCCCAGCATTTT. This chain joins TRBV7-9 and TRBJ1-5; no clear D. The CDR3 is 14 residues long. Germline V gene lookup returns CDR1 SEHNR and CDR2 FQNEAQ (reference sequence). Trimming removed 5 bases at V and 3 bases at J, with 11 bases between. The whole variable domain, remainder taken from reference TRBV7-9 and TRBJ1-5, is DTGVSQNPRHKITKRGQNVTFRCDPISEHNRLYWYRQTLGQGPEFLTYFQNEAQLEKSRLLSDRFSAERPKGSFSTLEIQRTEQGDSAMYLCASSPDGDNQPQHFGDGTRLSIL.

CDR3 nucleotides: TGTGCCATTAACGCCGGGACAGGGCTAAACTATGGCTACACCTTC. Translating gives CAINAGTGLNYGYTF. This chain links TRBV10-3 with TRBJ1-2, with 9 bases fitting TRBD1. Germline CDR1 and CDR2: ENHRY and SYGVKD. Unmatched junction bases numbered 10, after V lost 9 bases and J lost 2 bases. CDR3 length: 15 amino acids.

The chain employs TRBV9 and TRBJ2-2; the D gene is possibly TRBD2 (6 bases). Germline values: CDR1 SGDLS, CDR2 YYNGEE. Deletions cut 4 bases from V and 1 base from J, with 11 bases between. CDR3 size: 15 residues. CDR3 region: CASSPNSGNTGELFF. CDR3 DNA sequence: TGTGCCAGCAGCCCTAATAGCGGGAACACCGGGGAGCTGTTTTTT.

In DNA form, the CDR3 reads TGTGCCAGCATGAGAAGTGATGCGAACACTGAAGCTTTCTTT. The encoded protein is CASMRSDANTEAFF. J is TRBJ1-1 and V is TRBV3-1 (or the pseudogene TRBV3-2); D remains ambiguous. V was trimmed by 7 bases and J by 1 base, leaving 13 bases between them. From germline, CDR1 is LGHDT and CDR2 YNNKEL (reference sequence). This CDR3 is 14 amino acids long.

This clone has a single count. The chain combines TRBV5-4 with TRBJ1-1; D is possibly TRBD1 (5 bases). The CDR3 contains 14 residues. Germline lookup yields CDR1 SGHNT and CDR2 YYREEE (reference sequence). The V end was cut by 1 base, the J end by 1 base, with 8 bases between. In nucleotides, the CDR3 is TGTGCCAGCAGCTTGAAAGGGGAGAACACTGAAGCTTTCTTT. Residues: CASSLKGENTEAFF.

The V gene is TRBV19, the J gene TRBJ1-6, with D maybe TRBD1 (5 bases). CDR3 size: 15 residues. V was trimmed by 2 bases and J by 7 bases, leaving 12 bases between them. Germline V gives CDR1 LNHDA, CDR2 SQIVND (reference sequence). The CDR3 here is CASSIRGGQNSPLHF. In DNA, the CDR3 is TGTGCCAGTAGTATAAGGGGCGGCCAAAATTCACCCCTCCACTTT.

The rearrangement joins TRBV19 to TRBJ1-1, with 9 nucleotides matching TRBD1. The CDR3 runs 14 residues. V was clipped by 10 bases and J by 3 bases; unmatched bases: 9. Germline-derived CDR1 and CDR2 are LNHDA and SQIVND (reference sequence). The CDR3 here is CATVQGAQDTEAFF. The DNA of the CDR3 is TGTGCCACGGTACAGGGGGCGCAGGACACTGAAGCTTTCTTT.

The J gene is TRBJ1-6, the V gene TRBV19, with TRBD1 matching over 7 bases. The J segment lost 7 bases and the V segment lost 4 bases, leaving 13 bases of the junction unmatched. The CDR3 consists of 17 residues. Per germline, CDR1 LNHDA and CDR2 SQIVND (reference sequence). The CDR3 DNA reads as TGTGCCAGTAGTACGGGGTCCCCTGACAGGGAGAATTCACCCCTCCACTTT. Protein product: CASSTGSPDRENSPLHF.

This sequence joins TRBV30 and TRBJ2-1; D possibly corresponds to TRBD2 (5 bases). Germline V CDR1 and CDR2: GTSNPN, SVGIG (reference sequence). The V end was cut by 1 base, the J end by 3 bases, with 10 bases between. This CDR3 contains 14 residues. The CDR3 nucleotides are TGTGCCTGGAGTGCCCTAGCCCTCTACAATGAGCAGTTCTTC. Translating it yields CAWSALALYNEQFF.

CDR3 protein: CASLGRRHTDTQYF. In nucleotides, the CDR3 is TGTGCCAGCCTGGGGCGGAGACACACAGATACGCAGTATTTT. V and J are TRBV2 and TRBJ2-3, with a possible D match to TRBD1 (5 bases). Looked up from germline, CDR1 is SNHLY and CDR2 is FYNNEI. V shed 8 bases and J shed 2 bases, with 14 bases lying between them. CDR3 size: 14 residues.

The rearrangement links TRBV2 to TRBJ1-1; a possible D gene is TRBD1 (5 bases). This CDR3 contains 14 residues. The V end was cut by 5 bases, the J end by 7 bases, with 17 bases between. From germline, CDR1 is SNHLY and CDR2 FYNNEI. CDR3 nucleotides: TGTGCCAGCAGTTCGTTTACGGGGGAGGGTGAAGCTTTCTTT. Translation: CASSSFTGEGEAFF.

This chain's CDR3 is CASSPWGGEDYGYTF. CDR3 in DNA: TGCGCCAGCAGCCCCTGGGGAGGGGAAGACTATGGCTACACCTTC. The rearrangement links TRBV5-1 to TRBJ1-2; a weak D match, TRBD1 (5 bases). Trimming left V 4 bases short and J 3 bases short, with 16 bases between. CDR3 length: 15 residues. Germline CDR1 and CDR2: SGHRS and YFSETQ.

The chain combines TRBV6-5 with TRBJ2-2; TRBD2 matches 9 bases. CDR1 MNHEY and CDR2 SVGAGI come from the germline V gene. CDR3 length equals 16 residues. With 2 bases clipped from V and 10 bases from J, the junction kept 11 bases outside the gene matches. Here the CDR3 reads CASSYRGGVGAEELFF. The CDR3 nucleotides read TGTGCCAGCAGTTACCGCGGGGGGGTCGGTGCCGAGGAGCTGTTTTTT.

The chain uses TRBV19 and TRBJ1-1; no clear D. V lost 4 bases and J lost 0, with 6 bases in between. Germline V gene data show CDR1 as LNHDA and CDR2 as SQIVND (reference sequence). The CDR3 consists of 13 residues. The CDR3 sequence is CASSNILNTEAFF. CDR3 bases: TGTGCCAGTAGTAATATATTGAACACTGAAGCTTTCTTT.

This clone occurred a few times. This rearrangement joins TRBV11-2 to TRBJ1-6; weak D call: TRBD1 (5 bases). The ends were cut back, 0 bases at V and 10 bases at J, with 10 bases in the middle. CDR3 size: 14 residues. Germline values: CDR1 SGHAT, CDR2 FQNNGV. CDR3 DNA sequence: TGTGCCAGCAGCTTAGACGGGGGGATCTCACCCCTCCACTTT. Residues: CASSLDGGISPLHF.

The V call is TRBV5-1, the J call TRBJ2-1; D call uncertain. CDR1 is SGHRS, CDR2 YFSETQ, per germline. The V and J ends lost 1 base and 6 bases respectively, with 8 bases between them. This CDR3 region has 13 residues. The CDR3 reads CASSLRQANEQFF. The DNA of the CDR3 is TGCGCCAGCAGCTTGCGCCAGGCCAATGAGCAGTTCTTC.

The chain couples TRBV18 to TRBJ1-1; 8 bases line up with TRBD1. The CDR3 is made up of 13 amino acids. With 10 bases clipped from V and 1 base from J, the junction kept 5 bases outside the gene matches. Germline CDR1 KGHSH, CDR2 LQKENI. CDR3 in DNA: TGTGCCACCACCAGGGGGCCGAACACTGAAGCTTTCTTT. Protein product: CATTRGPNTEAFF.

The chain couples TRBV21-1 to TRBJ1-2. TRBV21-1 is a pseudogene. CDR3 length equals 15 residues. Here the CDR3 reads CAVKGRARDLYGYTF. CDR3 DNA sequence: TGTGCCGTCAAGGGGAGGGCGCGAGACTTATATGGCTACACCTTC.

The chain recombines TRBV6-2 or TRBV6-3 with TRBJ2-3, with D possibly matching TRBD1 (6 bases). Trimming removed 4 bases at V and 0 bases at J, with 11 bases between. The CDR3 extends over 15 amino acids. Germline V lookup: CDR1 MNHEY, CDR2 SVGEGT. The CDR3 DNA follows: TGTGCCAGCAGTTTAGGACAGACTAGCACAGATACGCAGTATTTT. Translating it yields CASSLGQTSTDTQYF.

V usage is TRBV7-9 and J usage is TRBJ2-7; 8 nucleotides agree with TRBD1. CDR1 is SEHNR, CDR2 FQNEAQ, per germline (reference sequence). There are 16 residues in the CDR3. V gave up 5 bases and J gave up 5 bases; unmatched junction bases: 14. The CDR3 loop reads CASSPKTGQGGHEQYF. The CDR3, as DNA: TGTGCCAGCAGCCCGAAGACAGGACAGGGCGGCCACGAGCAGTACTTC.

This chain's CDR3 is CAWSRQDSPQETQYF. The CDR3 DNA reads as TGTGCCTGGAGCCGACAGGACTCCCCCCAAGAGACCCAGTACTTC. The chain joins TRBV30 to TRBJ2-5, with D perhaps matching TRBD1 (6 bases). Germline V gives CDR1 GTSNPN, CDR2 SVGIG (reference sequence). V was shortened by 3 bases and J by 1 base, with 15 bases between the two germline ends. CDR3 length: 15 amino acids.

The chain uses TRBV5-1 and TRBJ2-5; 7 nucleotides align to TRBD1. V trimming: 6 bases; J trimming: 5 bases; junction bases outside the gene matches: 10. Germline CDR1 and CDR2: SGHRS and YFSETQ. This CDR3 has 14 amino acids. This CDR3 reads CASTDAGGRETQYF. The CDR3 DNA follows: TGCGCCAGCACCGATGCAGGGGGACGGGAGACCCAGTACTTC.

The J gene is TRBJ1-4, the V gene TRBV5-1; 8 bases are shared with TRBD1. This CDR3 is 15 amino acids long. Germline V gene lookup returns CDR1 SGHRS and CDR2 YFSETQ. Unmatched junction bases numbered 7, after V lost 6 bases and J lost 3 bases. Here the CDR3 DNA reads TGCGCCAGCACTTTCCAGGGGGCCGCTAATGAAAAACTGTTTTTT. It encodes CASTFQGAANEKLFF.

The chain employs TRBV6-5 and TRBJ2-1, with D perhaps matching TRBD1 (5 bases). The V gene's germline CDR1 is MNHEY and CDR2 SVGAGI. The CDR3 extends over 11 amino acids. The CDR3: CVRGAYNEQFF. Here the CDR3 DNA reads TGTGTCCGTGGGGCATACAATGAGCAGTTCTTC.

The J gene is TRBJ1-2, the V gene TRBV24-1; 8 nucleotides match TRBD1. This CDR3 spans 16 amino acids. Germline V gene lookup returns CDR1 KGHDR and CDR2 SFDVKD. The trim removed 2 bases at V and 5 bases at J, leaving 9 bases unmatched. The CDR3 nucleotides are TGTGCCACCAGTGATTCAGAGGGACAGGCGATATATGGCTACACCTTC. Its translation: CATSDSEGQAIYGYTF.

CDR3 protein: CASSYSRDTGELFF. In DNA, the CDR3 is TGTGCCAGCAGTTACTCCAGGGATACCGGGGAGCTGTTTTTT. This chain links TRBV6-5 with TRBJ2-2; D might be TRBD1 (5 bases). V was clipped by 0 bases and J by 5 bases, with 7 bases between them. The CDR3 spans 14 residues. CDR1 is MNHEY, CDR2 SVGAGI, per germline.

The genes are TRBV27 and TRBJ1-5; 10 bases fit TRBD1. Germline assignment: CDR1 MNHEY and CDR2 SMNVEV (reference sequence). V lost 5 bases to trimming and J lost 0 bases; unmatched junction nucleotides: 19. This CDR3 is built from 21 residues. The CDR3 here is CASSPLTSRTGGIYSNQPQHF. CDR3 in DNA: TGTGCCAGCAGTCCACTTACGTCCAGGACAGGGGGGATCTATAGCAATCAGCCCCAGCATTTT.

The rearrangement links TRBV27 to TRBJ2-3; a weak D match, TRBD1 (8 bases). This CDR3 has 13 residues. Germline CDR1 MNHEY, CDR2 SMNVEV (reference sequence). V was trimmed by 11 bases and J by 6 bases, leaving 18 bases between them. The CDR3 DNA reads TGTGCCGCGGGGGAGACAGGGGCCGATACGCAGTATTTT. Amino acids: CAAGETGADTQYF.

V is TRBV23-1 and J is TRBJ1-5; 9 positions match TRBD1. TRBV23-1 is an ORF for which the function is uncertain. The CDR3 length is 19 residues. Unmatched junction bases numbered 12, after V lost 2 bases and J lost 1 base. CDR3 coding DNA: TGCGCCAGCAGTCAAATGCGGACAGGGGCCGAGTCGAGCAATCAGCCCCAGCATTTT. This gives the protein CASSQMRTGAESSNQPQHF.

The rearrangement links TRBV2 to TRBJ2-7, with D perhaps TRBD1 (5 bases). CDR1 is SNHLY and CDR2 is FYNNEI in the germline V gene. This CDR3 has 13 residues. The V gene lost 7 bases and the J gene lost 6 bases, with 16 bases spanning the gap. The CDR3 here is CASTTGALREQYF. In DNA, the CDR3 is TGTGCCAGCACCACAGGAGCTTTACGCGAGCAGTACTTC.

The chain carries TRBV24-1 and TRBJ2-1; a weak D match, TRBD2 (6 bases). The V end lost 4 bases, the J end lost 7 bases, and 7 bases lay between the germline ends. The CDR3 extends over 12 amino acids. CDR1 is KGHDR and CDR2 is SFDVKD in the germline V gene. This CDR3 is CATSEGRNEQFF. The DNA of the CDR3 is TGTGCCACCAGTGAAGGGAGGAATGAGCAGTTCTTC.